The next 13 T cell receptor beta chains were all read from a single sample in a study of blood T cell repertoires in COVID-19. Sequencing was performed with immunoSEQ multiplex PCR; in TCRdb, only in-frame clones are kept and a portion is missing. The repertoire includes 100,000 to 150,000 clones, around 88% of them detected once, and about 9.3% sits in the top ten. The sequencing sample was made of peripheral blood. These receptors originate from a man between 50 and 59 years old with acute or convalescent COVID-19.

The table lists this clone with a few counts. The gene calls are TRBV7-8 and TRBJ1-2, with D perhaps matching TRBD1 (5 bases). In germline, CDR1 is SGHVS, CDR2 FQNEAQ. The CDR3 extends over 15 amino acids. V was pared by 1 base and J by 2 bases, with 11 bases between. The CDR3 region is CASSLEGHQNYGYTF. The CDR3 coding sequence is TGTGCCAGCAGCTTAGAAGGACATCAGAACTATGGCTACACCTTC.

The genes are TRBV15 and TRBJ1-3; no reliable D call. This CDR3 has 15 amino acids. Between the trimmed V and J ends, which lost 0 bases and 0 bases, there was a span of 6 bases. CDR1 LNHNV and CDR2 YYDKDF come from the germline V gene (reference sequence). The CDR3 nucleotides are TGTGCCACCAGCAGAGACGTCTACTCTGGAAACACCATATATTTT. Protein product: CATSRDVYSGNTIYF.

The chain is built from TRBV5-1 and TRBJ2-1; 9 nucleotides match TRBD2. CDR1 is SGHRS, CDR2 YFSETQ, per germline. The CDR3 totals 15 residues. Trimming took 0 bases from V and 8 from J; bases not matched to a gene: 6. The CDR3 DNA reads as TGCGCCAGCAGCTTGGCCGGGACTAGCCGCCATGAGCAGTTCTTC. Its protein product is CASSLAGTSRHEQFF.

The chain is built from TRBV5-1 and TRBJ1-4, with 7 bases matching TRBD1. The germline gives CDR1 SGHRS, CDR2 YFSETQ. Unmatched junction bases numbered 7, after V lost 0 bases and J lost 5 bases. The CDR3 length is 16 residues. The CDR3 DNA reads TGCGCCAGCAGCTTGGGACAGGGTATTAGGAATGAAAAACTGTTTTTT. Translated, it gives CASSLGQGIRNEKLFF.

With respect to this clone: Compared with germline, one end of the junction differs, possibly owing to a read error. The chain employs TRBV28 and TRBJ2-7; D gene ambiguous. This CDR3 has 13 amino acids. Germline lookup yields CDR1 MDHEN and CDR2 SYDVKM. CDR3 sequence (DNA): TGTGCCACCAGTGCCGCCACCAGCTACGAGCAGTACTTC. This sequence encodes CATSAATSYEQYF. Combining the CDR3 with reference TRBV28 and TRBJ2-7 gives the whole variable domain DVKVTQSSRYLVKRTGEKVFLECVQDMDHENMFWYRQDPGLGLRLIYFSYDVKMKEKGDIPEGYSVSREKKERFSLILESASTNQTSMYLCATSAATSYEQYFGPGTRLTVT.

CDR3 amino acids: CASSSQSGELFF. The DNA of the CDR3 is TGTGCCAGCAGCTCACAATCCGGGGAGCTGTTTTTT. V gene TRBV5-4 combines with J gene TRBJ2-2, with D hard to call. With 3 bases removed from V and 6 bases from J, the gap between germline ends came to 6 bases. CDR1 SGHNT and CDR2 YYREEE come from the germline V gene (reference sequence). The CDR3 sequence is 12 residues long.

As DNA, the CDR3 is TGTGCCATCCGCTTCAGGGGTTTCGCAGATACGCAGTATTTT. This gives the protein CAIRFRGFADTQYF. The genes are TRBV10-3 and TRBJ2-3; possibly TRBD1 for D (6 bases). The V gene lost 8 bases and the J gene lost 4 bases, with 16 bases spanning the gap. The V gene's germline CDR1 is ENHRY and CDR2 SYGVKD. CDR3 length: 14 residues.

This clone was observed a few times. For the CDR3, the DNA is TGCAGCGTTGAGAGGGGACTGGGCGGAAGCACAGATACGCAGTATTTT. Its translation is CSVERGLGGSTDTQYF. The chain links TRBV29-1 to TRBJ2-3; D may be TRBD2 (6 bases). CDR3 length: 16 residues. Trimming cost V 3 bases and J 0 bases, with 16 bases left between them. Germline CDR1 is SQVTM and CDR2 is ANQGSEA.

The gene calls are TRBV28 and TRBJ1-6, with 7 positions matching TRBD1. Germline CDR1 reads MDHEN; CDR2 reads SYDVKM. The CDR3 has 13 amino acids. V dropped 8 bases and J dropped 14; count of bases not matched to a gene: 12. The CDR3 DNA sequence: TGTGCCAGCCTACGGACAGGAGAAAGATCCCTCCACTTT. This encodes CASLRTGERSLHF.

V and J are TRBV7-6 and TRBJ2-1; TRBD2 might be the D (5 bases). V was shortened by 2 bases and J by 7 bases, with 21 bases between the two germline ends. The CDR3 loop spans 17 amino acids. CDR1 and CDR2 (germline): SGHVS, FNYEAQ. The CDR3: CASSLTRNVPGLNEQFF. CDR3 DNA: TGTGCCAGCAGCTTAACTAGGAACGTCCCCGGCCTAAATGAGCAGTTCTTC. Full variable domain (missing parts from reference TRBV7-6 and TRBJ2-1): GAGVSQSPRYKVTKRGQDVALRCDPISGHVSLYWYRQALGQGPEFLTYFNYEAQQDKSGLPNDRFSAERPEGSISTLTIQRTEQRDSAMYRCASSLTRNVPGLNEQFFGPGTRLTVL.

V is TRBV30 and J is TRBJ1-5; D not resolved. Germline CDR1 GTSNPN, CDR2 SVGIG (reference sequence). Trimming took 2 bases from V and 11 from J, leaving 16 bases between them. CDR3 length: 13 amino acids. The CDR3 DNA is TGTGCCTGGAGTCCAGGCCCTTCTTCAGCCCAGCATTTT. Amino acids: CAWSPGPSSAQHF.

The V and J genes are TRBV2 and TRBJ2-5; tentatively, D is TRBD2 (5 bases). Germline V lookup: CDR1 SNHLY, CDR2 FYNNEI. The CDR3 contains 15 residues. V dropped 3 bases and J dropped 2 bases, with 13 bases sitting between them. CDR3 amino acids: CASSDGSGRQETQYF. The DNA of the CDR3 is TGTGCCAGCAGTGATGGCAGCGGTCGGCAAGAGACCCAGTACTTC.

The chain recombines TRBV3-1 (or the pseudogene TRBV3-2) with TRBJ2-2, with 8 bases aligning to TRBD2. J was trimmed by 0 bases and V by 4 bases; bases with no gene match: 7. Germline V gene data show CDR1 as LGHDT and CDR2 as YNNKEL (reference sequence). CDR3 length: 17 residues. CDR3 sequence (DNA): TGTGCCAGCAGCCTAGCGGGGATCACCGCGAACACCGGGGAGCTGTTTTTT. Translated: CASSLAGITANTGELFF.